The next 21 T cell receptor beta chains were all read from a single sample in a study of T-cell memory formation after mild COVID-19. Via MiXCR, TCRdb re-called the 5' RACE reads, giving one row per CDR3 protein. Here the sample spans hundreds of thousands of distinct CDR3 sequences, just under 20% being singletons. The sequencing sample was made of PBMCs or a T cell subset sorted from them (not recorded which). These receptors all stem from a man aged 18 to 30 who had mild COVID-19 (a few samples of this study predate the infection). Cell type and time point are not known.

The rearrangement links TRBV7-2 to TRBJ1-2; 7 nucleotides match TRBD1. Germline CDR1 and CDR2: SGHTA and FQGNSA. The CDR3 runs to 13 residues. The ends lost 2 bases at V and 4 bases at J; junction bases unmatched: 1. This CDR3 reads CASSLRDSYGYTF. The CDR3 DNA reads as TGTGCCAGCAGCTTAAGGGACAGCTATGGCTACACCTTC. The whole variable domain, remainder taken from reference TRBV7-2 and TRBJ1-2, is GAGVSQSPSNKVTEKGKDVELRCDPISGHTALYWYRQSLGQGLEFLIYFQGNSAPDKSGLPSDRFSAERTGGSVSTLTIQRTQQEDSAVYLCASSLRDSYGYTFGSGTRLTVV.

The table lists this clonotype with a count of one. V usage is TRBV12-3 or TRBV12-4 and J usage is TRBJ2-3; 12 bases agree with TRBD2. The trim removed 6 bases at V and 1 base at J, leaving 5 bases unmatched. The CDR3 is 16 amino acids. This chain's CDR3 is CASRLAGGPGTDTQYF. As DNA, the CDR3 is TGTGCCAGCAGGCTAGCGGGGGGGCCAGGCACAGATACGCAGTATTTT.

This clonotype was seen at least ten times. The genes are TRBV11-2 and TRBJ1-1, with 8 positions matching TRBD1. Germline-derived CDR1 and CDR2 are SGHAT and FQNNGV. The CDR3 has 13 residues. With 8 bases clipped from V and 1 base from J, the junction kept 3 bases outside the gene matches. CDR3 nucleotides: TGTGCCAGCTTCGGACAGGGGAACACTGAAGCTTTCTTT. It translates to CASFGQGNTEAFF.

In this sample, this clonotype turned up many times. CDR3: CSVEGPKYPWTANNEQFF. CDR3 DNA: TGCAGCGTTGAGGGTCCCAAATATCCATGGACAGCCAACAATGAGCAGTTCTTC. The genes are TRBV29-1 and TRBJ2-1; D is perhaps TRBD1 (6 bases). The CDR3 spans 18 residues. CDR1 SQVTM and CDR2 ANQGSEA come from the germline V gene. Deletions cut 3 bases from V and 5 bases from J, with 26 bases between.

There are a few counts of this clonotype. The chain combines TRBV6-5 with TRBJ2-5; possible D gene TRBD2, 5 bases. The ends were cut back, 4 bases at V and 4 bases at J, with 16 bases in the middle. Germline CDR1 MNHEY, CDR2 SVGAGI. The CDR3 runs to 15 residues. The CDR3 region is CASSSVREGGETQYF. Here the CDR3 DNA reads TGTGCCAGCAGTTCGGTCCGGGAAGGAGGAGAGACCCAGTACTTC.

This clonotype was detected only a few times. The CDR3 spells CASSVDSVYGYTF. CDR3 sequence (DNA): TGTGCCAGCAGTGTTGATAGTGTCTATGGCTACACCTTC. The J gene is TRBJ1-2, the V gene TRBV6-1, with D unclear. Germline CDR1 is MNHNS and CDR2 is SASEGT. The CDR3 covers 13 residues. The germline V and J ends were trimmed by 4 bases and 4 bases, with 10 bases remaining between them.

The rearrangement uses TRBV4-2 and TRBJ2-5; D possibly uses TRBD1 or TRBD2 (5 bases each). The CDR3 contains 14 residues. The germline V and J ends were trimmed by 2 bases and 5 bases, with 12 bases remaining between them. Germline values: CDR1 LGHNA, CDR2 YNFKEQ. The CDR3 is CASSQLGVGETQYF. The CDR3 DNA follows: TGTGCCAGCAGCCAATTGGGGGTTGGGGAGACCCAGTACTTC.

This clonotype was counted a few times. The chain recombines TRBV13 with TRBJ2-7; D call uncertain. CDR3 size: 15 residues. The V gene lost 0 bases and the J gene lost 0 bases, with 9 bases spanning the gap. Germline CDR1 PRHDT, CDR2 FYEKMQ (reference sequence). This CDR3 is CASSLGLDNSYEQYV. CDR3 DNA sequence: TGTGCCAGCAGCTTAGGCCTCGACAACTCCTACGAGCAGTACGTC.

The chain recombines TRBV7-6 with TRBJ2-1, with 8 bases lining up with TRBD2. The CDR3 is 17 amino acids. CDR1 and CDR2 (germline): SGHVS, FNYEAQ. The V gene end was trimmed by 3 bases and the J gene end by 8 bases; junction bases not matched to a gene: 15. The CDR3, as DNA: TGTGCCAGCAGCTTCGGATTAGCCGGGACTAGGTTGGATGAGCAGTTCTTC. Amino acids: CASSFGLAGTRLDEQFF.

This clonotype was observed a handful of times. The chain links TRBV6-5 to TRBJ2-3, with 8 bases matching TRBD2. The CDR3 extends over 16 amino acids. Trimming cost V 6 bases and J 2 bases; bases outside gene matches: 10. CDR1 is MNHEY and CDR2 is SVGAGI in the germline V gene. This CDR3 reads CASSRGGTSHTDTQYF. CDR3 coding DNA: TGTGCCAGCAGCCGGGGAGGGACTAGTCACACAGATACGCAGTATTTT.

CDR3 nucleotide sequence: TGCGCCAGCAGTAGGGACAGGGGGCCGTCCAATGAGCAGTTCTTC. This codes for CASSRDRGPSNEQFF. The chain recombines TRBV5-1 with TRBJ2-1; 12 nucleotides align to TRBD1. The trim removed 5 bases at V and 6 bases at J, leaving 6 bases unmatched. The CDR3 is 15 residues long. The germline CDR1 and CDR2 sequences are SGHRS and YFSETQ.

The chain is built from TRBV12-5 and TRBJ2-5, with unresolved D. Deletions cut 3 bases from V and 4 bases from J, with 9 bases between. From germline, CDR1 is LGHNT and CDR2 FRNRAP. The CDR3 sequence is 13 residues long. CDR3 DNA sequence: TGTGCTAGTGGTTTCGTGGGTGGAGAGACCCAGTACTTC. Amino acids: CASGFVGGETQYF.

The chain carries TRBV6-5 and TRBJ2-5, with D hard to call. This CDR3 has 13 amino acids. Germline CDR1 reads MNHEY; CDR2 reads SVGAGI. Trimming took 10 bases from V and 5 from J, leaving 17 bases between them. This chain's CDR3 is CATRLTFAETQYF. Written as DNA, the CDR3 is TGTGCCACCCGACTCACCTTTGCTGAGACCCAGTACTTC.

This clonotype was detected a few times. The chain has TRBV5-1 and TRBJ2-1; D is ambiguous. From germline, CDR1 is SGHRS and CDR2 YFSETQ. The CDR3 sequence is 14 residues long. V was cut by 2 bases and J by 3 bases, with 9 bases left in between. This CDR3 reads CASSLENLYNEQFF. Here the CDR3 DNA reads TGCGCCAGCAGCTTAGAGAACCTCTACAATGAGCAGTTCTTC.

The chain carries TRBV6-6 and TRBJ1-2; D is unresolved. The CDR3 covers 16 residues. V was cut by 6 bases and J by 4 bases, with 21 bases left in between. Per germline, CDR1 MNHNY and CDR2 SVGAGI (reference sequence). The CDR3 coding sequence is TGTGCCAGCAGGGGCCCTTCCGCTAGCTTGCTCTATGGCTACACCTTC. This encodes CASRGPSASLLYGYTF.

The V and J genes are TRBV20-1 and TRBJ2-7; D gene unclear. V lost 0 bases, J lost 6 bases, and 12 bases lay in between. Germline V lookup: CDR1 DFQATT, CDR2 SNEGSKA (reference sequence). CDR3 length equals 13 residues. The CDR3 sequence is CSARDLTPLEQYF. The CDR3 region has the DNA TGCAGTGCTAGAGATCTAACGCCCCTCGAGCAGTACTTC.

The gene calls are TRBV6-5 and TRBJ2-2; D is possibly TRBD1 (6 bases). The CDR3 length is 13 residues. Germline V gene sequence: CDR1 MNHEY, CDR2 SVGAGI. With 2 bases removed from V and 6 bases from J, the gap between germline ends came to 7 bases. The CDR3: CASSYGGPGELFF. CDR3 nucleotide sequence: TGTGCCAGCAGTTACGGGGGCCCCGGGGAGCTGTTTTTT.

The chain couples TRBV27 to TRBJ2-3; tentatively, D is TRBD1 or TRBD2 (5 bases each). Germline CDR1 and CDR2: MNHEY and SMNVEV (reference sequence). The CDR3 extends over 16 amino acids. The ends were cut back, 7 bases at V and 6 bases at J, with 23 bases in the middle. As DNA, the CDR3 is TGTGCCAGCACCCAACGCCCCGGGACCTTCTTGGATACGCAGTATTTT. Amino acids: CASTQRPGTFLDTQYF.

This clonotype qualifies as medium-sized (0.01 to 0.1%). The gene calls are TRBV2 and TRBJ1-1; 7 bases map to TRBD1. This CDR3 comprises 14 residues. After removal of 4 bases from V and 4 bases from J, the junction contained 6 bases not matched to a gene. CDR1 and CDR2 from the germline V gene are SNHLY and FYNNEI. In nucleotides, the CDR3 is TGTGCCAGCAGTGGCAGACAGGGTAGCACTGAAGCTTTCTTT. It is translated as CASSGRQGSTEAFF.

This clonotype was seen more than once but under ten times. The rearrangement links TRBV7-9 to TRBJ1-2; D is perhaps TRBD1 (6 bases). Trimming shortened V by 4 bases and J by 8 bases, and 8 bases separated the two germline ends. The germline CDR1 and CDR2 sequences are SEHNR and FQNEAQ (reference sequence). This CDR3 contains 11 residues. CDR3: CASSSQGGYTF. As DNA, the CDR3 is TGTGCCAGCAGCTCACAGGGCGGCTACACCTTC.

This clonotype was seen a few times. The rearrangement links TRBV6-5 to TRBJ1-5, with no clear D. CDR1 is MNHEY, CDR2 SVGAGI, per germline. The CDR3 has 13 amino acids. V lost 8 bases and J lost 6, with 14 bases in between. The CDR3 protein is CASSSGSSQPQHF. The CDR3 DNA follows: TGTGCCAGCTCTTCGGGATCGAGTCAGCCCCAGCATTTT.